A selection of T cell receptor beta chains follows, all from one sample in a study of T cells in Graves' hyperthyroidism and ophthalmopathy. Using its own MiXCR run on the multiplex PCR reads, TCRdb lists one record per CDR3 protein. This table has 200,000 to 250,000 distinct CDR3 sequences, 15% to 20% appearing once. The sequenced sample was blood. These receptors originate from a woman between 18 and 30 years old with Graves' ophthalmopathy. Each CDR3 is given with its conserved first and last residue. Fields, in order: D gene, V gene, clone size, J gene, CDR3 DNA, CDR3 protein. A D gene is named only where the DNA matches it firmly. A row's size may be missing; if present it is once, few, many or a size class.

TRBD2,TRBV18,many,TRBJ2-1,TGTGCCAGCTCTCGGACTAGCGGGAGATCCTACAATGAGCAGTTCTTC,CASSRTSGRSYNEQFF
TRBD1,TRBV7-9,many,TRBJ2-2,TGTGCCAGCAGGGGGACAGGGGACACCGGGGAGCTGTTTTTT,CASRGTGDTGELFF
NA,TRBV28,many,TRBJ2-3,TGTGCCAGCAGTTCGGCGGGCCGCACAGATACGCAGTATTTT,CASSSAGRTDTQYF
NA,TRBV11-2,once,TRBJ2-1,TGTGCCAGCAGCTTAGCACGGGGGCCTACGTATGAGCAGTTCTTC,CASSLARGPTYEQFF
NA,TRBV28,many,TRBJ1-1,TGTGCCAGCAGCTTCTACAGTATGAACACTGAAGCTTTCTTT,CASSFYSMNTEAFF
NA,TRBV30,many,TRBJ2-7,TGTGCCTGGAGAAGGACGGGTAGCTCCTACGAGCAGTACTTC,CAWRRTGSSYEQYF
NA,TRBV28,many,TRBJ2-7,TGTGCCAGCAGTCTCCGACACCGATTTTACGAGCAGTACTTC,CASSLRHRFYEQYF
NA,TRBV20-1,many,TRBJ1-2,TGCAGTACTATTACAAAGGGGTTGAACTATGGCTACACCTTC,CSTITKGLNYGYTF
TRBD1,TRBV29-1,many,TRBJ2-1,TGCAGCGTTGATCCGGGACAGGGGTACAATGAGCAGTTCTTC,CSVDPGQGYNEQFF
NA,TRBV14,few,TRBJ2-6,TGTGCCAGCAGCCAAGATAGAAGGGCCGGGGCCAACGTCCTGACTTTC,CASSQDRRAGANVLTF
NA,TRBV2,NA,TRBJ1-3,TGTGCCAACAGTGAAGGGCGCGCTGGAAACACCATATATTTT,CANSEGRAGNTIYF
TRBD1,TRBV6-1,many,TRBJ1-2,TGTGCCAGCAGTATCCGACGGGACAGAAACGCCTATGGCTACACCTTC,CASSIRRDRNAYGYTF
NA,TRBV19,many,TRBJ2-3,TGTGCCAGTAGTCCCTGGGACCCTAGCACAGATACGCAGTATTTT,CASSPWDPSTDTQYF
NA,TRBV6-1,many,TRBJ1-3,TGTGCCAGCAGATACGGAACAGGTTCTGGAAACACCATATATTTT,CASRYGTGSGNTIYF
TRBD2,TRBV2,many,TRBJ2-3,TGTGCCAGCAGTCCCCGGCCTAGCGGGGCAGTGGGAGATACGCAGTATTTT,CASSPRPSGAVGDTQYF
NA,TRBV6-1,NA,TRBJ2-1,TGTGCCAGCTCGTTTTCGGCCGAGGCGAATGAGCAGTTCTTC,CASSFSAEANEQFF
TRBD2,TRBV5-5,NA,TRBJ2-5,TGTGCCAGCGGGGTCGTGACGGGGGGGCGAGAGACCCAGTACTTC,CASGVVTGGRETQYF
TRBD2,TRBV6-2/TRBV6-3,many,TRBJ2-7,TGTGCCAGCAACAAACGGGGGGACCCACGGAACGAGCAGTACTTC,CASNKRGDPRNEQYF
NA,TRBV9,many,TRBJ2-5,TGTGCCAGCAGCGTAGGGAACGGACAAGAGACCCAGTACTTC,CASSVGNGQETQYF
TRBD1,TRBV27,many,TRBJ1-2,TGTGCCAGCAGTCCTCTGGACAGGGGGCACTATGGCTACACCTTC,CASSPLDRGHYGYTF
NA,TRBV20-1,many,TRBJ1-1,TGCAGTGCCGGGGAGGGCTCCATGAACACTGAAGCTTTCTTT,CSAGEGSMNTEAFF
NA,TRBV3-1,many,TRBJ2-1,TGTGCCAGCAGCCAAGCGGGAAATGAGCAGTTCTTC,CASSQAGNEQFF
NA,TRBV5-6,many,TRBJ2-7,TGTGCCAGCAGCTTGGCCTATGCCTACGAGCAGTACTTC,CASSLAYAYEQYF